This passage covers 20 T cell receptor beta chains from one sample sequenced in a study of OX40 agonist ivuxolimab in advanced cancers. The protocol was immunoSEQ multiplex PCR, while the TCRdb copy is restricted to in-frame clones and leaves out a portion. The sample lists 25,000 to 30,000 clones, 75% to 85% occurring once. Sample: CD4+ or CD8+ T cells sorted from blood, taken in a trial of the OX40 agonist ivuxolimab. The receptors derive from an adult with an advanced solid tumor such as melanoma, head and neck, liver or kidney cancer.

V is TRBV5-4 and J is TRBJ1-1; D remains ambiguous. This CDR3 spans 15 amino acids. Looked up from germline, CDR1 is SGHNT and CDR2 is YYREEE (reference sequence). Trimming cost V 4 bases and J 3 bases, with 16 bases left between them. CDR3: CASSAAVGRDTEAFF. As DNA, the CDR3 is TGTGCCAGCAGCGCGGCGGTCGGAAGGGACACTGAAGCTTTCTTT. The full variable domain, rest sourced from reference TRBV5-4 and TRBJ1-1, is ETGVTQSPTHLIKTRGQQVTLRCSSQSGHNTVSWYQQALGQGPQFIFQYYREEENGRGNFPPRFSGLQFPNYSSELNVNALELDDSALYLCASSAAVGRDTEAFFGQGTRLTVV.

This chain connects TRBV7-9 to TRBJ2-6; D is uncertain. Trimming stripped 6 bases from V and 8 bases from J, with 17 bases between. This CDR3 spans 15 amino acids. From germline, CDR1 is SEHNR and CDR2 FQNEAQ (reference sequence). The CDR3 DNA sequence: TGTGCCAGCAGAAAGGACGGATTTGCGACCAACGTCCTGACTTTC. Amino acid sequence: CASRKDGFATNVLTF.

The chain carries TRBV5-1 and TRBJ2-7; D uncertain. This CDR3 comprises 15 residues. Germline V lookup: CDR1 SGHRS, CDR2 YFSETQ. The germline V and J ends were trimmed by 0 bases and 0 bases, with 10 bases remaining between them. The CDR3 region is CASSLVGSSSYEQYF. CDR3 sequence (DNA): TGCGCCAGCAGCTTGGTCGGGTCGAGCTCCTACGAGCAGTACTTC.

The chain has TRBV28 and TRBJ1-1; D unresolved. Trimming cost V 4 bases and J 0 bases, with 9 bases left between them. This CDR3 is built from 14 residues. The V gene's germline CDR1 is MDHEN and CDR2 SYDVKM. The chain's CDR3 is CASSSQVMNTEAFF. In DNA form, the CDR3 reads TGTGCCAGCAGTTCCCAGGTCATGAACACTGAAGCTTTCTTT. The whole variable domain, filled in from reference TRBV28 and TRBJ1-1, reads DVKVTQSSRYLVKRTGEKVFLECVQDMDHENMFWYRQDPGLGLRLIYFSYDVKMKEKGDIPEGYSVSREKKERFSLILESASTNQTSMYLCASSSQVMNTEAFFGQGTRLTVV.

The DNA of the CDR3 is TGTGCCAGCGGGGGAACAGGACTTGCCTCCTACAATGAGCAGTTCTTC. Its protein product is CASGGTGLASYNEQFF. The chain has TRBV7-9 and TRBJ2-1; D could derive from TRBD1 or TRBD2 (5 bases each). Germline V gives CDR1 SEHNR, CDR2 FQNEAQ (reference sequence). The CDR3 extends over 16 amino acids. Trimming took off 8 bases at V and 0 bases at J, with 17 bases between the two ends.

The chain links TRBV7-9 to TRBJ2-2; TRBD1 matches at 8 bases. Germline V gene data show CDR1 as SEHNR and CDR2 as FQNEAQ (reference sequence). V lost 4 bases to trimming and J lost 5 bases; unmatched junction nucleotides: 6. The CDR3 sequence is 15 residues long. CDR3 DNA sequence: TGTGCCAGCAGCTCCGGGACAGGTGGAACCGGGGAGCTGTTTTTT. The encoded protein is CASSSGTGGTGELFF.

J is TRBJ1-2 and V is TRBV25-1, with 7 nucleotides matching TRBD1. CDR3 size: 15 residues. The junction had 7 bases not matched to a gene; V was cut back by 0 bases and J by 6 bases. Germline V gene lookup returns CDR1 MGHDK and CDR2 SYGVNS. The DNA of the CDR3 is TGTGCCAGCAGTGAATATAGAGGGGGCGCAAATGGCTACACCTTC. This encodes CASSEYRGGANGYTF.

The chain recombines TRBV27 with TRBJ1-5; D is possibly TRBD1 (5 bases). Deletions cut 4 bases from V and 3 bases from J, with 10 bases between. Per the germline V gene, CDR1 is MNHEY and CDR2 is SMNVEV (reference sequence). This CDR3 comprises 14 residues. The CDR3: CASSSGGINQPQHF. CDR3 DNA: TGTGCCAGCAGTTCGGGGGGAATCAATCAGCCCCAGCATTTT.

This sequence joins TRBV5-1 and TRBJ2-3, with D unresolved. The CDR3 is made up of 16 amino acids. Germline CDR1 SGHRS, CDR2 YFSETQ. Trimming stripped 0 bases from V and 1 base from J, with 12 bases between. The CDR3: CASSLAYGPGTDTQYF. Here the CDR3 DNA reads TGCGCCAGCAGCTTGGCGTATGGGCCGGGCACAGATACGCAGTATTTT.

By sample share, this clone is medium-sized (0.01 to 0.1%). The chain is built from TRBV28 and TRBJ2-7; D is unclear. Per the germline V gene, CDR1 is MDHEN and CDR2 is SYDVKM. Trimming shortened V by 6 bases and J by 3 bases, and 18 bases separated the two germline ends. The CDR3 contains 15 residues. DNA for the CDR3: TGTGCCAGCAGCCCAGGCTTCTCCAAACACTACGAGCAGTACTTC. It codes for CASSPGFSKHYEQYF.

CDR3 DNA: TGCAGCGTTGGCCCCACAGGGGTCGGCAATCAGCCCCAGCATTTT. Its protein is CSVGPTGVGNQPQHF. The chain links TRBV29-1 to TRBJ1-5; TRBD1 aligns across 7 bases. J gave up 2 bases and V 4 bases, and 8 bases lay outside the gene matches. CDR1 is SQVTM and CDR2 is ANQGSEA in the germline V gene. CDR3 size: 15 residues.

The genes are TRBV4-2 and TRBJ2-7, with TRBD2 identical over 12 bases. CDR3 length: 15 residues. The junction had 0 bases not matched to a gene; V was cut back by 1 base and J by 2 bases. CDR1 is LGHNA, CDR2 YNFKEQ, per germline. Here the CDR3 DNA reads TGTGCCAGCAGCCAAGGGACTAGCGGGACCTACGAGCAGTACTTC. Translation gives CASSQGTSGTYEQYF.

The chain joins TRBV28 to TRBJ1-4; TRBD1 aligns across 7 bases. With 0 bases clipped from V and 8 bases from J, the junction kept 6 bases outside the gene matches. The germline V gene encodes CDR1 MDHEN and CDR2 SYDVKM. This CDR3 contains 15 residues. This CDR3 reads CASSLWTGIGEKLFF. The CDR3 DNA follows: TGTGCCAGCAGTTTATGGACAGGGATAGGAGAAAAACTGTTTTTT.

The J gene is TRBJ2-3, the V gene TRBV10-1, with 11 bases matching TRBD2. This CDR3 comprises 15 residues. CDR1 and CDR2 from the germline V gene are WNHNN and SYGVQD (reference sequence). The junction had 6 bases not matched to a gene; V was cut back by 8 bases and J by 2 bases. The CDR3 DNA reads TGCGCCAGCGCCCCGGGACTAGCGGACACAGATACGCAGTATTTT. As protein: CASAPGLADTDTQYF.

The rearrangement joins TRBV7-9 to TRBJ1-4; D not certain. The CDR3 spans 13 residues. Trimming stripped 6 bases from V and 3 bases from J, with 8 bases between. Germline CDR1 and CDR2: SEHNR and FQNEAQ (reference sequence). The CDR3 bases are TGTGCCAGCAGTAAAGATCCTAATGAAAAACTGTTTTTT. Residues: CASSKDPNEKLFF.

J is TRBJ2-5 and V is TRBV5-5; maybe TRBD1 (6 bases). CDR3 length: 15 residues. V lost 5 bases to trimming and J lost 2 bases, with 16 bases between them. CDR1 SGHKS and CDR2 YYEKEE come from the germline V gene (reference sequence). This chain's CDR3 is CASRNSGVGQETQYF. CDR3 nucleotide sequence: TGTGCCAGCAGGAATTCAGGGGTGGGGCAAGAGACCCAGTACTTC.

The chain couples TRBV5-1 to TRBJ2-4; TRBD2 matches at 12 bases. The CDR3 has 15 residues. V gave up 5 bases and J gave up 7 bases; unmatched junction bases: 7. Germline-derived CDR1 and CDR2 are SGHRS and YFSETQ. The CDR3 coding sequence is TGCGCCAGCAGAAGCGCTAGCGGGGGGGCCAACATTCAGTACTTC. As protein: CASRSASGGANIQYF.

This clone showed up just a few times. The V and J genes are TRBV15 and TRBJ2-3; TRBD2 matches 8 bases. CDR1 LNHNV and CDR2 YYDKDF come from the germline V gene (reference sequence). J was trimmed by 5 bases and V by 0 bases; bases with no gene match: 10. This CDR3 contains 17 residues. CDR3 in DNA: TGTGCCACCAGCAGAGAGAGCGGGAGAGGGCGTTTAGATACGCAGTATTTT. Protein sequence: CATSRESGRGRLDTQYF.

V is TRBV5-1 and J is TRBJ1-2, with D possibly TRBD1 on 5 matching bases. CDR1 is SGHRS and CDR2 is YFSETQ in the germline V gene. V lost 0 bases and J 4 bases, leaving 16 bases between the germline ends. The length of the CDR3 is 16 residues. CDR3 amino acids: CASSLDRTNYLYGYTF. CDR3 DNA sequence: TGCGCCAGCAGCTTGGACAGGACAAATTACCTCTATGGCTACACCTTC.

V usage is TRBV7-8 and J usage is TRBJ2-4; no definite D call. V lost 0 bases and J 0 bases, leaving 9 bases between the germline ends. Germline values: CDR1 SGHVS, CDR2 FQNEAQ. The CDR3 runs 16 residues. The CDR3 spells CASSLAGRKAKNIQYF. In nucleotides, the CDR3 is TGTGCCAGCAGCTTAGCGGGCAGAAAAGCCAAAAACATTCAGTACTTC.